The rows below give T cell receptor beta chains drawn from one sample of a study of response to subunit inactivated influenza vaccine. TCRdb processed the RT-PCR reads anew with MiXCR; each CDR3 protein has one entry. The table includes about 650,000 distinct CDR3 sequences, 15% to 19% detected once. Sequenced here: PBMCs from blood, sampled 11 to 12 days after vaccination. The receptors stem from a man in his forties or fifties who received an inactivated influenza vaccine. The CDR3 runs from the conserved cysteine through the conserved F or W. A D gene is named only where the DNA matches it firmly. Size tells how often a clone was seen (once, few, many) or the class of an expanded clone, and some rows leave it out.

j_call	d_call	v_call	clone_size	cdr3_nt	cdr3_aa
TRBJ2-7	TRBD1	TRBV5-1	few	TGCGCCAGCAGCTTTTGGACAGGGCCTCCCTACGAGCAGTACTTC	CASSFWTGPPYEQYF
TRBJ2-6	.	TRBV5-1	.	TGCGCCAGCAGCTTGGAGAAAAGCTCTGGGGCCAACGTCCTGACTTTC	CASSLEKSSGANVLTF
TRBJ1-6	.	TRBV6-2/TRBV6-3	few	TGTGCCAGCAGCCTGCAGCCAGGGTACAATTCACCCCTCCACTTT	CASSLQPGYNSPLHF
TRBJ1-6	.	TRBV7-9	few	TGTGCCAGCTCGGTAGATTATAATTCACCCCTCCACTTT	CASSVDYNSPLHF
TRBJ2-3	TRBD2	TRBV4-2	few	TGTGCCAGCAGCCAAGGGGGGGGAGTAACAGATACGCAGTATTTT	CASSQGGGVTDTQYF
TRBJ2-7	.	TRBV28	.	TGTGCCAGCAGTTTACCGGTTTGGCCCGAGCAGTACTTC	CASSLPVWPEQYF
TRBJ2-1	TRBD2	TRBV12-3/TRBV12-4	.	TGTGCCAGCATCCCGGGACTAGGGTACAATGAGCAGTTCTTC	CASIPGLGYNEQFF
TRBJ2-6	.	TRBV19	few	TGTGCCAGTAGTAGGCTACAGGGCTCTGGGGCCAACGTCCTGACTTTC	CASSRLQGSGANVLTF
TRBJ2-5	TRBD1	TRBV2	many	TGTGCCAGCAGTGATCCTATTCGACGACAGGGGGCTCAAGAGACCCAGTACTTC	CASSDPIRRQGAQETQYF
TRBJ2-3	.	TRBV4-1	.	TGCGCCAGCAGCCAAGAGGGGACCTACACAGATACGCAGTATTTT	CASSQEGTYTDTQYF
TRBJ2-7	.	TRBV7-2	few	TGTGCCAGCAGCTCAGTCGCAGGGGTTCTCTACGAGCAGTACTTC	CASSSVAGVLYEQYF
TRBJ2-3	.	TRBV10-3	.	TGTGCCATCAGTTCCCCGCCGGGTGGAGCGGGCGGCACAGATACGCAGTATTTT	CAISSPPGGAGGTDTQYF
TRBJ1-1	TRBD1	TRBV6-4	.	TGTGCCAGCAGGGAGCAGGGGGCATTAAACACTGAAGCTTTCTTT	CASREQGALNTEAFF
TRBJ1-1	TRBD1	TRBV5-1	.	TGCGCCAGCAGCTTACAGGGGTCGGGGGCTACTGAAGCTTTCTTT	CASSLQGSGATEAFF
TRBJ2-5	.	TRBV10-3	few	TGTGCCACTTCCAGCAGCCAAGAGACCCAGTACTTC	CATSSSQETQYF
TRBJ2-5	.	TRBV2	few	TGTGCCAGCACCCGGGACATTGAAGAGACCCAGTACTTC	CASTRDIEETQYF
TRBJ2-7	TRBD1	TRBV7-8	few	TGTGCCAGCAGCTCTTCCGGGACAGGCTACGAGCAGTACTTC	CASSSSGTGYEQYF
TRBJ2-1	.	TRBV11-3	few	TGTGCCAGCAGCTTAAATAGCGGACAGGACAATGAGCAGTTCTTC	CASSLNSGQDNEQFF
TRBJ2-7	.	TRBV24-1	few	TGTGCCACTCAGGGTGGAAAATCCTACGAGCAGTACTTC	CATQGGKSYEQYF
TRBJ2-7	.	TRBV12-3/TRBV12-4	few	TGTGCCAGCACCTTTGGGAACTACGAGCAGTACTTC	CASTFGNYEQYF
TRBJ2-3	.	TRBV9	.	TGTGCCAGCAGCGTATCGGGGGAAGACACGCAGTATTTT	CASSVSGEDTQYF
TRBJ2-5	TRBD1	TRBV29-1	many	TGCAGCGTTGGGACAGGGCTGACCCAAGAGACCCAGTACTTC	CSVGTGLTQETQYF
TRBJ2-1	.	TRBV20-1	few	TGCAGTGCCCACCGGTCGACAACGGTCGACAATGAGCAGTTCTTC	CSAHRSTTVDNEQFF
TRBJ2-1	TRBD2	TRBV28	.	TGTGCCAGCACCCCAAACGGCGGGAGCTCCTACAATGAGCAGTTCTTC	CASTPNGGSSYNEQFF
TRBJ1-2	TRBD1	TRBV6-5	.	TGTGCCAGCATTACCGGGACAGGGGTTTTCGTTGGCTACACCTTC	CASITGTGVFVGYTF
TRBJ2-6	.	TRBV4-2	few	TGTGCCAGCAGCCAAGGCGGATTGGCTGGGGCCAACGTCCTGACTTTC	CASSQGGLAGANVLTF
TRBJ2-5	.	TRBV11-2	.	TGTGCCAGCAGCTTAGGGTACGGACCTAGGGAGACCCAGTACTTC	CASSLGYGPRETQYF
TRBJ2-5	.	TRBV28	few	TGTGCCAGCAGTTTATACAACGGGGAAGAGACCCAGTACTTC	CASSLYNGEETQYF
TRBJ2-7	.	TRBV20-1	few	TGCAGTGGTGGGGATGACAAGACCTACGAGCAGTACTTC	CSGGDDKTYEQYF
TRBJ2-7	.	TRBV7-9	few	TGTGCCAGCAGCTTGGCAGGGACCTACTACGAGCAGTACTTC	CASSLAGTYYEQYF
TRBJ2-7	.	TRBV6-1	.	TGTGCCAGCACGTGGGGCGTTCTACGGAGCTACGAGCAGTACTTC	CASTWGVLRSYEQYF
TRBJ1-2	.	TRBV6-5	.	TGTGCCAGCAGTTATCCTGGGGTCTACACCTTC	CASSYPGVYTF
TRBJ2-7	.	TRBV7-2	few	TGTGCCAGCAGCTTAGCGGCCAGGGAGGCCTACGAGCAGTACTTC	CASSLAAREAYEQYF
TRBJ2-7	.	TRBV9	.	TGTGCCAGCAGCGTAAGTCCTCAGGATGACGAGCAGTACTTC	CASSVSPQDDEQYF
TRBJ1-2	TRBD1	TRBV29-1	many	TGCAGCGTTGCTGAGACAGGGGGCATCTATGGCTACACCTTC	CSVAETGGIYGYTF
TRBJ2-1	TRBD2	TRBV4-3	few	TGCGCCAGCAGCCAAGGTCCGGCGGGGGGCAATGAGCAGTTCTTC	CASSQGPAGGNEQFF